This TCR beta chain came from a study of T cells in Graves' hyperthyroidism and ophthalmopathy. The study, taken as a whole, reports: Onset of ophthalmopathy came a median 6.5 months after the model predicted it. Among thyroid clonotypes expanded above 0.001, most also appeared in blood.

Using RNA transcripts as the source, TCR beta CDR3 regions were amplified. HTBI primers were used for first-round RT-PCR of the TCR CDR3. TCRdb reprocessed the multiplex PCR reads via MiXCR and lists one record per CDR3 protein. This repertoire shows more than 500,000 distinct CDR3 sequences, 46% found once; its top ten account for roughly 19%. Orbital computed tomography and thyroid ultrasound, together with serum TRAb and thyroxine and clinical symptoms, were used for diagnoses. Comments on this clonotype: The antigen remains unidentified.

Germline CDR1 is KGHSH and CDR2 is LQKENI. Trimming pared 2 bases from V and 5 bases from J, leaving 16 bases between. The CDR3 length is 15 residues. The specimen was peripheral blood or thyroid tissue (not recorded which). This sequence originates from an adult woman with Graves' disease, either hyperthyroidism or ophthalmopathy (not recorded which). This sequence joins TRBV18 and TRBJ2-7, with D unclear. CDR3 sequence: CASSPSRYSQNEQYF. DNA of the CDR3: TGTGCCAGCTCACCAAGCAGGTATTCGCAGAACGAGCAGTACTTC.